These 20 T cell receptor beta chains were sequenced from one sample in a study of blood T cell repertoires in COVID-19 (dated by TCRdb to about 2020). The library was prepared using the immunoSEQ multiplex PCR assay. TCRdb took this table from immuneACCESS and kept in-frame rearrangements with V and J called. Such tables lack part of the clones; where checked against another copy, unresolved V genes explain under half of the gap, and the rest is unexplained. The sample yields roughly 99,000 clones; approximately 89% were counted once. Approximately 6.2% of the sample goes to the ten largest clones. The sequenced material came from peripheral blood. Every receptor here comes from a man over 45 with active or convalescent COVID-19.

This chain uses TRBV10-3 with TRBJ2-7; TRBD2 agrees at 7 bases. Trimming took 5 bases from V and 3 from J; bases not matched to a gene: 4. CDR3 length equals 13 residues. From germline, CDR1 is ENHRY and CDR2 SYGVKD. CDR3 coding DNA: TGTGCCATCAGTCCGAGCGGGGACTACGAGCAGTACTTC. Its translation: CAISPSGDYEQYF.

This chain uses TRBV5-5 with TRBJ2-3; a weak D match, TRBD1 (6 bases). This CDR3 region has 16 residues. Germline V gene sequence: CDR1 SGHKS, CDR2 YYEKEE (reference sequence). V shed 4 bases and J shed 7 bases, with 22 bases lying between them. The CDR3 region has the DNA TGTGCCAGCAGCCTCCGACAGGCGGGCTTCGATTATACGCAGTATTTT. This translates into CASSLRQAGFDYTQYF.

The count of this clone is one. This rearrangement joins TRBV6-5 to TRBJ2-7, with 8 bases matching TRBD1. The germline V gene encodes CDR1 MNHEY and CDR2 SVGAGI. This CDR3 has 14 residues. With 7 bases clipped from V and 7 bases from J, the junction kept 12 bases outside the gene matches. The CDR3 sequence is CASTAGTGAWEQYF. CDR3 in DNA: TGTGCCAGCACCGCCGGGACAGGAGCTTGGGAGCAGTACTTC.

The chain carries TRBV7-2 and TRBJ1-2, with D tentatively TRBD1 (5 bases). The CDR3 extends over 14 amino acids. The V end lost 5 bases, the J end lost 4 bases, and 14 bases lay between the germline ends. The germline V gene has CDR1 SGHTA and CDR2 FQGNSA. CDR3 DNA: TGTGCCAGCAGCACCGGGGGGGGAACCTATGGCTACACCTTC. Translation gives CASSTGGGTYGYTF. Combining the CDR3 with reference TRBV7-2 and TRBJ1-2 gives the whole variable domain GAGVSQSPSNKVTEKGKDVELRCDPISGHTALYWYRQSLGQGLEFLIYFQGNSAPDKSGLPSDRFSAERTGGSVSTLTIQRTQQEDSAVYLCASSTGGGTYGYTFGSGTRLTVV.

This clone was seen a single time. V is TRBV21-1 and J is TRBJ2-7; the D segment call TRBD1 is taken from the table without a DNA check. TRBV21-1 is given as a pseudogene. There are 16 residues in the CDR3. The CDR3 here is CASSQSPPGHFYEQYF. As DNA, the CDR3 is TGTGCCAGCAGTCAATCCCCCCCGGGACACTTCTACGAGCAGTACTTC.

In this sample, this clone turned up a few times. The genes are TRBV6-5 and TRBJ1-5; TRBD1 is a possible D gene (5 bases). CDR1 and CDR2 from the germline V gene are MNHEY and SVGAGI. Trimming took off 0 bases at V and 4 bases at J, with 10 bases between the two ends. This CDR3 spans 15 amino acids. The CDR3 DNA is TGTGCCAGCAGTTACTCGAAGAAGGGGAATCAGCCCCAGCATTTT. It yields the protein CASSYSKKGNQPQHF.

This chain uses TRBV5-4 with TRBJ2-5; 7 bases fit TRBD2. The ends lost 0 bases at V and 5 bases at J; junction bases unmatched: 10. The germline CDR1 and CDR2 sequences are SGHNT and YYREEE (reference sequence). The CDR3 has 16 amino acids. The CDR3 DNA sequence: TGTGCCAGCAGCTTGGCGCGTGCGGGAGATGGGGAGACCCAGTACTTC. Protein sequence: CASSLARAGDGETQYF.

The chain combines TRBV10-3 with TRBJ2-1; 11 nucleotides agree with TRBD2. Unmatched junction bases numbered 3, after V lost 6 bases and J lost 8 bases. The germline gives CDR1 ENHRY, CDR2 SYGVKD. The CDR3 spans 13 residues. The CDR3 DNA reads TGTGCCATCAGGACTAGCGGGATGGATGAGCAGTTCTTC. Its protein product is CAIRTSGMDEQFF.

The chain uses TRBV5-1 and TRBJ1-1; 7 bases match TRBD1. The CDR3 contains 12 residues. Per the germline V gene, CDR1 is SGHRS and CDR2 is YFSETQ. V trimming: 5 bases; J trimming: 8 bases; junction bases outside the gene matches: 6. The CDR3 loop is CASRRGTAEAFF. The CDR3 nucleotides are TGCGCCAGCAGACGCGGGACAGCCGAAGCTTTCTTT.

The gene calls are TRBV5-6 and TRBJ2-7; 11 bases agree with TRBD2. This CDR3 is 14 amino acids long. Germline V gene data show CDR1 as SGHDT and CDR2 as YYEEEE. Trimming at V came to 0 bases and at J to 9 bases, leaving 5 bases not matched to a gene. The CDR3 DNA reads TGTGCCAGCAGCTTGGCACTAGCGGGAGCAGTGCAGTACTTC. It encodes CASSLALAGAVQYF.

The J gene is TRBJ1-1, the V gene TRBV25-1, with 10 nucleotides matching TRBD1. After removal of 11 bases from V and 7 bases from J, the junction contained 7 bases not matched to a gene. Germline CDR1 is MGHDK and CDR2 is SYGVNS. The CDR3 sequence is 12 residues long. CDR3 region: CAVRDRGLEAFF. CDR3 DNA sequence: TGTGCCGTCCGGGACAGGGGACTTGAAGCTTTCTTT.

This chain uses TRBV4-3 with TRBJ1-5; no firm D call. V was trimmed by 0 bases and J by 8 bases, leaving 8 bases between them. Germline V gene sequence: CDR1 LGHNA, CDR2 YSLEER. The CDR3 is 13 amino acids. This CDR3 is CASSQDSREPQHF. CDR3 sequence (DNA): TGCGCCAGCAGCCAAGATTCGAGGGAGCCCCAGCATTTT.

Here the CDR3 DNA reads TGTGCCAGCAGTTACTCTCCCTACACTGAAGCTTTCTTT. Protein: CASSYSPYTEAFF. V and J are TRBV6-2 or TRBV6-3 and TRBJ1-1; D unclear. The germline V and J ends were trimmed by 0 bases and 3 bases, with 5 bases remaining between them. Germline assignment: CDR1 MNHEY and CDR2 SVGEGT. The length of the CDR3 is 13 residues.

This clone was found once. This chain uses TRBV24-1 with TRBJ2-7; 8 nucleotides line up with TRBD1. V shed 4 bases and J 6 bases; nucleotides not matched to a gene: 7. The length of the CDR3 is 14 residues. Germline-derived CDR1 and CDR2 are KGHDR and SFDVKD. In DNA form, the CDR3 reads TGTGCCACCAGTGAATCAGGACAGGGTGTCGAGCAGTACTTC. Its protein product is CATSESGQGVEQYF.

The rearrangement links TRBV5-1 to TRBJ2-2; 10 bases fit TRBD1. Trimming at V came to 5 bases and at J to 7 bases, leaving 2 bases not matched to a gene. Germline CDR1 SGHRS, CDR2 YFSETQ. CDR3 length: 13 amino acids. The CDR3 DNA follows: TGCGCCAGCAGAGGGACAGGGGTCGGGGAGCTGTTTTTT. Its protein is CASRGTGVGELFF.

The genes are TRBV10-3 and TRBJ2-6; a possible D gene is TRBD1 (5 bases). This CDR3 spans 14 amino acids. Germline lookup yields CDR1 ENHRY and CDR2 SYGVKD. V dropped 10 bases and J dropped 0 bases, with 10 bases sitting between them. The CDR3 sequence: CASRQSSGANVLTF. The CDR3 DNA reads as TGTGCCAGCAGACAGAGCTCTGGGGCCAACGTCCTGACTTTC.

This chain links TRBV28 with TRBJ2-5; tentative D call: TRBD1 (6 bases). The ends were cut back, 6 bases at V and 6 bases at J, with 11 bases in the middle. The CDR3 runs to 12 residues. Germline V gene lookup returns CDR1 MDHEN and CDR2 SYDVKM. The CDR3 loop is CASSLQGQTQYF. The CDR3 DNA reads as TGTGCCAGCAGCTTACAGGGTCAGACCCAGTACTTC.

The V and J genes are TRBV11-3 and TRBJ1-1, with D perhaps matching TRBD1 (6 bases). The V and J ends lost 2 bases and 1 base respectively, with 14 bases between them. The germline V gene encodes CDR1 SGHNT and CDR2 YENEEA. The CDR3 totals 16 residues. The CDR3 region is CASSLNLGQTNTEAFF. The CDR3 bases are TGTGCCAGCAGCTTAAACCTCGGACAGACGAACACTGAAGCTTTCTTT.

The chain is built from TRBV27 and TRBJ2-7; D is possibly TRBD1 (5 bases). Germline CDR1 and CDR2: MNHEY and SMNVEV (reference sequence). CDR3 size: 15 residues. Trimming left V 1 base short and J 1 base short, with 11 bases between. The CDR3 DNA reads as TGTGCCAGCAGTTTATACGGCAGGGTGTCCTACGAGCAGTACTTC. Residues: CASSLYGRVSYEQYF.

V usage is TRBV3-1 (or the pseudogene TRBV3-2) and J usage is TRBJ2-5, with D maybe TRBD1 (5 bases). CDR3 length: 12 amino acids. The germline CDR1 and CDR2 sequences are LGHDT and YNNKEL (reference sequence). Trimming took 9 bases from V and 5 from J, leaving 13 bases between them. DNA for the CDR3: TGTGCCAGTACCAGGGTCGCGGAGACCCAGTACTTC. It encodes CASTRVAETQYF.